The entry below gives a single T cell receptor beta chain sequence along with its context. Its antigen remains unidentified. This sample stems from a study of T cells expressing NK-cell markers. On the study more broadly: From sorted CD3+CD56+NKG2C+, CD3+CD56+NKG2C- and CD3+CD56-NKG2C+ T cells came the TCR beta repertoires. Eight donors were sequenced, seven testing HCMV-seropositive and one testing seronegative.

CDR3 length: 14 amino acids. The germline CDR1 and CDR2 sequences are SGHTA and FQGNSA. Beta-chain TCR cDNA was generated via 5'RACE template switching with UMIs. TCRdb reanalyzed the 5' RACE reads, giving one entry per CDR3 protein sequence and no DNA. The sample includes fewer than 550,000 distinct CDR3 sequences. The study, taken as a whole, reports: Over 5 donors carried dominant NKG2C+ clonotypes that made up roughly 1.0-8% of their CD8+ T cells.

The chain carries TRBV7-2 and TRBJ2-1; TCRdb indicates TRBD1, and absent DNA this call remains unverified. This sequence was found in a woman in her forties or fifties in good health. The sequenced sample was blood T cells: a sorted CD56 or NKG2C T cell subset, CD4+ or CD8+ T cells, or bulk PBMC T cells (not recorded which). The CDR3 spells CASSPPPGRDEQFF.